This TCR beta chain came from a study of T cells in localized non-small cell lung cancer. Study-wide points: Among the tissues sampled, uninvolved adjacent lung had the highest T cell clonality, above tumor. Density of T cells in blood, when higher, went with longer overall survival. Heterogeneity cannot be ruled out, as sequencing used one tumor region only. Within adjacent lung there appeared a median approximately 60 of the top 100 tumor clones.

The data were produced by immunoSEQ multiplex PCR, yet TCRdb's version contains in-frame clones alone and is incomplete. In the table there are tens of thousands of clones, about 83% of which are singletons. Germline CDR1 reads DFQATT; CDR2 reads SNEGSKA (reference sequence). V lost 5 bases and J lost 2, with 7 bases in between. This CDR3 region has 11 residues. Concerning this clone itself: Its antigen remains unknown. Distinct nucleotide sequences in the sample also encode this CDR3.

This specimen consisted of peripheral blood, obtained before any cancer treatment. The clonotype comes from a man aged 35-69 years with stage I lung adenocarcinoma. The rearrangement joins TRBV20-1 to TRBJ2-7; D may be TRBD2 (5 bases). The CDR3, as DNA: TGCAGTGCTTCCGGGACCTACGAGCAGTACTTC. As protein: CSASGTYEQYF.